The 27 T cell receptor beta chains given below trace back to one sample, sequenced in a study of blood T cell repertoires in COVID-19. The protocol was immunoSEQ multiplex PCR, while the TCRdb copy is restricted to in-frame clones and leaves out a portion. This table holds approximately 380,000 clones, around 85% found once. The sample taken for sequencing was peripheral blood. These receptors were obtained from a woman in her late teens or twenties with acute or convalescent COVID-19.

The rearrangement joins TRBV28 to TRBJ1-5, with 7 bases that match TRBD1. Per the germline V gene, CDR1 is MDHEN and CDR2 is SYDVKM. The CDR3 loop spans 14 amino acids. The V segment lost 6 bases and the J segment 4 bases; nucleotides outside the gene matches: 6. The CDR3 region is CASSRQGENQPQHF. CDR3 nucleotide sequence: TGTGCCAGCAGCCGACAGGGCGAGAATCAGCCCCAGCATTTT.

V gene TRBV28 combines with J gene TRBJ2-1, with D possibly matching TRBD1 (5 bases). The V and J ends lost 6 bases and 3 bases respectively, with 15 bases between them. The CDR3 has 15 residues. Germline-derived CDR1 and CDR2 are MDHEN and SYDVKM. CDR3 coding DNA: TGTGCCAGCAGCCATAGACAGTTTCTCTACAATGAGCAGTTCTTC. Translating it yields CASSHRQFLYNEQFF. The full variable domain, its missing parts supplied by reference TRBV28 and TRBJ2-1, is DVKVTQSSRYLVKRTGEKVFLECVQDMDHENMFWYRQDPGLGLRLIYFSYDVKMKEKGDIPEGYSVSREKKERFSLILESASTNQTSMYLCASSHRQFLYNEQFFGPGTRLTVL.

This chain joins TRBV5-8 and TRBJ2-3; 11 positions agree with TRBD1. Germline V gene lookup returns CDR1 SGHTS and CDR2 YDEGEE. V trimming: 3 bases; J trimming: 4 bases; junction bases outside the gene matches: 7. This CDR3 has 16 residues. CDR3 DNA sequence: TGTGCCAGCAGCTCGTCGCGGACAGGGGGCTCAGATACGCAGTATTTT. As protein: CASSSSRTGGSDTQYF.

The chain has TRBV2 and TRBJ1-1, with D unresolved. The CDR3 has 11 amino acids. V lost 11 bases to trimming and J lost 5 bases, with 12 bases between them. Germline assignment: CDR1 SNHLY and CDR2 FYNNEI. CDR3: CASHARTEAFF. In nucleotides, the CDR3 is TGTGCCTCCCATGCCAGGACTGAAGCTTTCTTT.

The chain links TRBV10-1 to TRBJ1-3, with 7 positions matching TRBD1. The CDR3 runs 13 residues. Germline CDR1 WNHNN, CDR2 SYGVQD (reference sequence). V dropped 6 bases and J dropped 2; count of bases not matched to a gene: 1. CDR3 sequence (DNA): TGCGCCAGCAGCGACAGGGCTGGAAACACCATATATTTT. The encoded protein is CASSDRAGNTIYF.

This clone was seen only a few times. The chain employs TRBV4-1 and TRBJ2-1; 11 bases are shared with TRBD2. CDR1 is MGHRA and CDR2 is YSYEKL in the germline V gene. Trimming at V came to 1 base and at J to 8 bases, leaving 7 bases not matched to a gene. This CDR3 has 16 amino acids. The CDR3: CASSQGSSGGSDEQFF. The CDR3 DNA is TGCGCCAGCAGCCAAGGGTCTAGCGGGGGGAGTGATGAGCAGTTCTTC.

A single count supports this clone. The chain links TRBV19 to TRBJ1-5; 7 bases map to TRBD1. The germline gives CDR1 LNHDA, CDR2 SQIVND (reference sequence). The CDR3 contains 16 residues. The ends lost 7 bases at V and 4 bases at J; junction bases unmatched: 13. The CDR3 sequence is CASTPLTGDPNQPQHF. In nucleotides, the CDR3 is TGTGCCAGTACCCCCCTTACAGGGGACCCAAATCAGCCCCAGCATTTT.

A single count supports this clone. The chain joins TRBV7-9 to TRBJ2-5; D may be TRBD1 (6 bases). V shed 8 bases and J shed 4 bases, with 17 bases lying between them. Germline V gene data show CDR1 as SEHNR and CDR2 as FQNEAQ (reference sequence). The CDR3 length is 14 residues. The CDR3 nucleotides read TGTGCCAGCGGACAAACAGGGTTAAGAGAGACCCAGTACTTC. Translated: CASGQTGLRETQYF.

This chain uses TRBV5-6 with TRBJ2-7; tentatively, D is TRBD2 (7 bases). The CDR3 spans 14 residues. Trimming left V 6 bases short and J 0 bases short, with 13 bases between. Germline lookup yields CDR1 SGHDT and CDR2 YYEEEE. This CDR3 reads CASKERDTSYEQYF. For the CDR3, the DNA is TGTGCCAGCAAGGAGCGGGACACCTCCTACGAGCAGTACTTC.

V usage is TRBV10-2 and J usage is TRBJ1-2; 7 bases line up with TRBD1. The CDR3 has 17 amino acids. Germline trimming cut 7 bases from V and 4 bases from J; bases unmatched to any gene: 18. CDR1 and CDR2 from the germline V gene are WSHSY and SAAADI. CDR3 sequence (DNA): TGCGCCAGCACCACCCGCCCACGAGGGGGCGAACGCTATGGCTACACCTTC. Translation: CASTTRPRGGERYGYTF.

The chain is built from TRBV24-1 and TRBJ2-1; 12 bases fit TRBD1. CDR3 length: 17 residues. Trimming removed 10 bases from V and 9 bases from J; junction bases left unmatched: 18. In germline, CDR1 is KGHDR, CDR2 SFDVKD. CDR3 amino acids: CATNPGQGAKGDAEQFF. Written as DNA, the CDR3 is TGTGCCACGAATCCGGGACAGGGGGCGAAAGGGGATGCTGAGCAGTTCTTC.

CDR3 bases: TGCAGCGTTGGAACTGGTCAAGTTCAAGAGACCCAGTACTTC. Translation gives CSVGTGQVQETQYF. The V call is TRBV29-1, the J call TRBJ2-5; D not certain. The germline V gene encodes CDR1 SQVTM and CDR2 ANQGSEA. The CDR3 spans 14 residues. V gave up 4 bases and J gave up 2 bases, with 14 bases separating them.

The chain is built from TRBV28 and TRBJ1-5; D gene ambiguous. Between the trimmed V and J ends, which lost 3 bases and 1 base, there was a span of 7 bases. Germline CDR1 reads MDHEN; CDR2 reads SYDVKM. This CDR3 comprises 14 residues. In DNA, the CDR3 is TGTGCCAGCAGTTTTATACGGAGCAATCAGCCCCAGCATTTT. This translates into CASSFIRSNQPQHF.

This chain joins TRBV4-2 and TRBJ1-1; no clear D. There are 11 residues in the CDR3. V lost 3 bases and J 5 bases, leaving 4 bases between the germline ends. Germline-derived CDR1 and CDR2 are LGHNA and YNFKEQ. The CDR3 DNA reads as TGTGCCAGCAGCCACGGTACTGAAGCTTTCTTT. It encodes CASSHGTEAFF.

The chain recombines TRBV7-9 with TRBJ2-3; perhaps TRBD1 as D (6 bases). Germline V gene data show CDR1 as SEHNR and CDR2 as FQNEAQ (reference sequence). Trimming removed 3 bases from V and 2 bases from J, with 12 bases in between. This CDR3 contains 15 residues. This CDR3 is CASSFTGLITDTQYF. The CDR3 region has the DNA TGTGCCAGCAGCTTTACAGGGTTGATCACAGATACGCAGTATTTT.

This clone showed up just once. The chain joins TRBV9 to TRBJ1-2; D not certain. From germline, CDR1 is SGDLS and CDR2 YYNGEE. This CDR3 contains 15 residues. Trimming cost V 0 bases and J 4 bases, with 13 bases left between them. CDR3 loop: CASSVGGRVGYGYTF. For the CDR3, the DNA is TGTGCCAGCAGCGTAGGTGGGAGGGTCGGCTATGGCTACACCTTC.

V and J are TRBV7-2 and TRBJ2-3; D may be TRBD2 (5 bases). Germline CDR1 SGHTA, CDR2 FQGNSA. The CDR3 sequence is 13 residues long. V was cut by 5 bases and J by 11 bases, with 17 bases left in between. CDR3 sequence: CASSEDWGSVQYF. The CDR3 DNA reads as TGTGCCAGCAGCGAGGACTGGGGATCAGTGCAGTATTTT.

The V and J genes are TRBV20-1 and TRBJ1-1; TRBD1 might be the D (6 bases). Between the trimmed V and J ends, which lost 3 bases and 0 bases, there was a span of 8 bases. CDR3 length equals 13 residues. Germline CDR1 DFQATT, CDR2 SNEGSKA (reference sequence). The CDR3 loop reads CSASPGVNTEAFF. CDR3 coding DNA: TGCAGTGCTAGTCCAGGGGTGAACACTGAAGCTTTCTTT.

This chain joins TRBV3-1 (or the pseudogene TRBV3-2) and TRBJ1-2; TRBD1 aligns across 7 bases. The CDR3 runs to 14 residues. After removal of 3 bases from V and 2 bases from J, the junction contained 3 bases not matched to a gene. Germline V gene data show CDR1 as LGHDT and CDR2 as YNNKEL (reference sequence). The CDR3 nucleotides read TGTGCCAGCAGCCACCTGACAGGGAACTATGGCTACACCTTC. This sequence encodes CASSHLTGNYGYTF.

This clone appeared a few times. CDR3 DNA sequence: TGTGCCACCAGTCCTAGGGGGACAGGGTTCGGCTACACCTTC. Translated, it gives CATSPRGTGFGYTF. The chain has TRBV24-1 and TRBJ1-2; TRBD1 aligns across 9 bases. After removal of 6 bases from V and 8 bases from J, the junction contained 9 bases not matched to a gene. In germline, CDR1 is KGHDR, CDR2 SFDVKD. This CDR3 has 14 residues.

This chain joins TRBV30 and TRBJ2-1; the D gene is possibly TRBD2 (5 bases). V was cut by 1 base and J by 7 bases, with 14 bases left in between. Germline V gene data show CDR1 as GTSNPN and CDR2 as SVGIG (reference sequence). This CDR3 comprises 14 residues. CDR3 amino acids: CAWSALGTGNEQFF. In nucleotides, the CDR3 is TGTGCCTGGAGTGCCCTAGGTACGGGGAATGAGCAGTTCTTC.

The chain has TRBV28 and TRBJ2-1; tentative D call: TRBD1 (7 bases). The CDR3 totals 15 residues. Germline CDR1 and CDR2: MDHEN and SYDVKM. Trimming removed 7 bases from V and 0 bases from J, with 13 bases in between. The CDR3, as DNA: TGTGCCAGCATCCAGGGGGGAGGCTCCTACAATGAGCAGTTCTTC. Residues: CASIQGGGSYNEQFF.

The genes are TRBV7-9 and TRBJ1-4; TRBD1 is a possible D gene (6 bases). V lost 7 bases, J lost 8 bases, and 17 bases lay in between. The CDR3 consists of 14 residues. Germline V gene lookup returns CDR1 SEHNR and CDR2 FQNEAQ (reference sequence). In DNA form, the CDR3 reads TGTGCCAGCACCCCTTCGGGGGGCAGGGAAAAACTGTTTTTT. Its translation: CASTPSGGREKLFF.

CDR3 in amino acids: CSVEDSGGHLIAGNTIYF. DNA for the CDR3: TGCAGCGTTGAAGACTCAGGGGGACATTTAATAGCCGGAAACACCATATATTTT. The V call is TRBV29-1, the J call TRBJ1-3, with 7 nucleotides matching TRBD1. CDR3 length: 18 amino acids. Germline V gene data show CDR1 as SQVTM and CDR2 as ANQGSEA. Losses at the gene ends were 0 bases for V and 4 bases for J; bases not matched to a gene: 15.

The rearrangement joins TRBV7-5 to TRBJ1-2; TRBD1 reflects the table's D call only, with no check against the DNA. TRBV7-5 is deemed a pseudogene. The CDR3 runs to 15 residues. The CDR3 loop is CARSLTGQEDYGYTF. The CDR3 DNA is TGTGCCAGAAGCCTTACAGGGCAGGAGGACTATGGCTACACCTTC.

The chain carries TRBV5-6 and TRBJ2-7; 7 bases match TRBD2. Germline assignment: CDR1 SGHDT and CDR2 YYEEEE. This CDR3 spans 14 amino acids. V shed 4 bases, J shed 4 bases, and the junction held 8 bases outside the gene matches. The CDR3 DNA sequence: TGTGCCAGCAGCCCCGGGACTAAGGTGTACGAGCAGTACTTC. It codes for CASSPGTKVYEQYF.

The chain joins TRBV27 to TRBJ1-1; no reliable D call. Looked up from germline, CDR1 is MNHEY and CDR2 is SMNVEV (reference sequence). This CDR3 has 15 amino acids. The V gene lost 3 bases and the J gene lost 0 bases, with 11 bases spanning the gap. This chain's CDR3 is CASSFRQAMNTEAFF. The CDR3 DNA sequence: TGTGCCAGCAGTTTTAGGCAGGCCATGAACACTGAAGCTTTCTTT.